These 23 T cell receptor beta chains were all obtained from the same sample, sequenced in a study of blood T cells in healthy people across ages. The second PCR ran about 6 to 12 cycles with a sample-barcoded 5' primer and J-beta primers. TCRdb re-derived calls from the 5' RACE reads in MiXCR, one entry per CDR3 protein. The table includes fewer than 900,000 distinct CDR3 sequences, about 52% detected once. Sequences were obtained from blood. The receptor source for this set is a woman aged 55 to 70 in good health.

This chain connects TRBV10-3 to TRBJ2-1; D remains ambiguous. Germline lookup yields CDR1 ENHRY and CDR2 SYGVKD. The CDR3 sequence is 18 residues long. V lost 1 base to trimming and J lost 5 bases, with 21 bases between them. The DNA for the CDR3 is TGTGCCATCAGTGAGTTCACCCAGACTGGGTTCTCAGACAATGAGCAGTTCTTC. Residues: CAISEFTQTGFSDNEQFF.

This clonotype occurred a few times. The J gene is TRBJ1-1, the V gene TRBV29-1, with D possibly TRBD1 on 5 matching bases. Trimming left V 5 bases short and J 1 base short, with 14 bases between. This CDR3 spans 14 amino acids. CDR1 is SQVTM, CDR2 ANQGSEA, per germline. The CDR3 region is CSVLRGQGNTEAFF. As DNA, the CDR3 is TGCAGCGTTTTGAGAGGGCAGGGGAACACTGAAGCTTTCTTT.

This chain links TRBV6-6 with TRBJ2-5; D is possibly TRBD1 or TRBD2 (5 bases each). The germline gives CDR1 MNHNY, CDR2 SVGAGI (reference sequence). This CDR3 contains 16 residues. V gave up 7 bases and J gave up 7 bases, with 25 bases separating them. The CDR3 region has the DNA TGTGCCAGCAACCCTGAGAGCTGGGGTTACGGGGCGACCCAGTACTTC. Protein product: CASNPESWGYGATQYF.

The V call is TRBV12-3 or TRBV12-4, the J call TRBJ2-5; D not certain. Trimming pared 6 bases from V and 5 bases from J, leaving 10 bases between. The CDR3 covers 12 residues. CDR3 DNA: TGTGCCAGCAGACCCGATGAGGAGACCCAGTACTTC. This sequence encodes CASRPDEETQYF.

This clonotype showed up just a few times. The rearrangement links TRBV29-1 to TRBJ1-2; 9 bases line up with TRBD1. The V and J ends lost 5 bases and 7 bases, in that order; junction bases with no gene match: 11. Germline-derived CDR1 and CDR2 are SQVTM and ANQGSEA. CDR3 length: 14 residues. The CDR3 DNA sequence: TGCAGCGTTAAGAGTAGGACAGGGGATCGTGGCTACACCTTC. Its translation: CSVKSRTGDRGYTF.

The chain combines TRBV5-1 with TRBJ2-7; possibly TRBD1 for D (6 bases). The germline V gene encodes CDR1 SGHRS and CDR2 YFSETQ. The CDR3 spans 14 residues. Trimming left V 5 bases short and J 4 bases short, with 16 bases between. CDR3 DNA sequence: TGCGCCAGCAGTTTGAGGGGGACAAAATACGAGCAGTACTTC. It yields the protein CASSLRGTKYEQYF.

This clonotype came up a few times. This rearrangement joins TRBV5-1 to TRBJ2-1, with D possibly matching TRBD2 (6 bases). The V end lost 0 bases, the J end lost 5 bases, and 15 bases lay between the germline ends. There are 16 residues in the CDR3. Germline CDR1 and CDR2: SGHRS and YFSETQ. The CDR3 DNA reads TGCGCCAGCAGCTTGGCCTCGGCTAGCGTTCACAATGAGCAGTTCTTC. The encoded protein is CASSLASASVHNEQFF.

As for this clonotype: Being one base from a much bigger clone, this may be a read error. The CDR3: CASKMTRVANEQFF. The CDR3 DNA reads as TGTGCCAGCAAGATGACTAGAGTGGCAAATGAGCAGTTCTTC. V and J are TRBV11-1 and TRBJ2-1, with a possible D match to TRBD2 (6 bases). V was trimmed by 7 bases and J by 7 bases, leaving 17 bases between them. The germline V gene has CDR1 SGHAT and CDR2 FQDESV (reference sequence). The CDR3 totals 14 residues.

The CDR3 spells CASSFYTGRGTEAFF. CDR3 nucleotides: TGCGCCAGCAGCTTTTATACAGGGAGAGGGACTGAAGCTTTCTTT. V and J are TRBV5-1 and TRBJ1-1; D might be TRBD1 (6 bases). This CDR3 has 15 amino acids. V lost 2 bases and J lost 5, with 16 bases in between. The V gene's germline CDR1 is SGHRS and CDR2 YFSETQ.

The chain carries TRBV20-1 and TRBJ2-5, with D uncertain. Germline V CDR1 and CDR2: DFQATT, SNEGSKA (reference sequence). This CDR3 contains 15 residues. Trimming removed 0 bases at V and 3 bases at J, with 14 bases between. The CDR3 nucleotides read TGCAGTGCTAGAGACCGGTTCGGCAATAAAGAGACCCAGTACTTC. Its translation is CSARDRFGNKETQYF.

This clonotype was found a few times. The CDR3 DNA follows: TGCGCCAGCAGCCAAGGCAGAGGAGAGACCCAGTACTTC. Protein sequence: CASSQGRGETQYF. J is TRBJ2-5 and V is TRBV4-3; the D is unclear. The CDR3 is 13 residues long. Trimming pared 1 base from V and 4 bases from J, leaving 7 bases between. Germline V gene lookup returns CDR1 LGHNA and CDR2 YSLEER.

The rearrangement links TRBV20-1 to TRBJ1-6; possibly TRBD1 for D (6 bases). CDR1 is DFQATT and CDR2 is SNEGSKA in the germline V gene (reference sequence). Trimming stripped 6 bases from V and 7 bases from J, with 19 bases between. This CDR3 comprises 15 residues. CDR3 sequence: CSARRGGLYNSPLHF. The CDR3 region has the DNA TGCAGTGCACGGCGCGGGGGGCTTTACAATTCACCCCTCCACTTT.

This sequence joins TRBV7-9 and TRBJ2-7; possibly TRBD1 for D (6 bases). The CDR3 has 14 residues. Trimming cost V 5 bases and J 3 bases, with 14 bases left between them. Germline V gene sequence: CDR1 SEHNR, CDR2 FQNEAQ (reference sequence). This CDR3 is CASSQQGRGYEQYF. Here the CDR3 DNA reads TGTGCCAGCAGCCAACAGGGTCGAGGCTACGAGCAGTACTTC.

The chain is built from TRBV15 and TRBJ2-1; D perhaps matches TRBD1 (5 bases). Between the trimmed V and J ends, which lost 0 bases and 2 bases, there was a span of 14 bases. This CDR3 contains 17 residues. Germline CDR1 LNHNV, CDR2 YYDKDF (reference sequence). The CDR3 region has the DNA TGTGCCACCAGCAGAGATCGGACAATACAGCCCTACAATGAGCAGTTCTTC. It translates to CATSRDRTIQPYNEQFF.

This sequence joins TRBV6-5 and TRBJ1-1; the D gene is possibly TRBD1 (5 bases). This CDR3 is 15 amino acids long. The V and J ends lost 5 bases and 3 bases respectively, with 16 bases between them. Germline loops: CDR1 MNHEY, CDR2 SVGAGI. This CDR3 is CASSTPGGLDTEAFF. The CDR3 DNA reads as TGTGCCAGCAGTACGCCGGGGGGATTAGACACTGAAGCTTTCTTT.

The chain couples TRBV20-1 to TRBJ2-7, with 7 nucleotides matching TRBD1. Germline V gene sequence: CDR1 DFQATT, CDR2 SNEGSKA (reference sequence). The CDR3 extends over 15 amino acids. Trimming took 1 base from V and 3 from J; bases not matched to a gene: 9. CDR3 sequence reads: CSARGATGRGYEQYF. CDR3 sequence (DNA): TGCAGTGCTAGAGGGGCGACAGGGAGAGGCTACGAGCAGTACTTC.

The genes are TRBV11-1 and TRBJ2-7; a possible D gene is TRBD2 (5 bases). CDR3 size: 12 residues. Trimming left V 5 bases short and J 7 bases short, with 12 bases between. CDR1 and CDR2 from the germline V gene are SGHAT and FQDESV (reference sequence). DNA for the CDR3: TGTGCCAGCAGCACCCGCCGGGATGAGCAGTACTTC. As protein: CASSTRRDEQYF.

The chain carries TRBV20-1 and TRBJ2-1; 9 positions agree with TRBD1. Germline V gene sequence: CDR1 DFQATT, CDR2 SNEGSKA (reference sequence). The CDR3 is 16 residues long. V was clipped by 6 bases and J by 0 bases; unmatched bases: 9. CDR3 sequence: CSAQRTGASSYNEQFF. The CDR3 DNA reads as TGCAGTGCCCAGAGGACAGGGGCGAGCTCCTACAATGAGCAGTTCTTC.

A few counts support this clonotype. The gene calls are TRBV7-2 and TRBJ2-7; a weak D match, TRBD2 (6 bases). The V gene's germline CDR1 is SGHTA and CDR2 FQGNSA. The length of the CDR3 is 14 residues. V lost 2 bases to trimming and J lost 4 bases, with 12 bases between them. CDR3 in amino acids: CASSLLGTAYEQYF. The CDR3 DNA reads TGTGCCAGCAGCTTACTGGGGACTGCGTACGAGCAGTACTTC.

The chain joins TRBV20-1 to TRBJ1-1; 8 bases line up with TRBD1. The CDR3 loop spans 12 amino acids. The germline CDR1 and CDR2 sequences are DFQATT and SNEGSKA (reference sequence). V was pared by 2 bases and J by 5 bases, with 1 base of the junction left unmatched. The CDR3 sequence: CSARRQGTEAFF. The CDR3 DNA reads as TGCAGTGCTAGACGACAGGGGACTGAAGCTTTCTTT.

A single count supports this clonotype. The chain recombines TRBV20-1 with TRBJ2-5, with 12 bases lining up with TRBD2. V was clipped by 6 bases and J by 11 bases; unmatched bases: 22. Germline CDR1 and CDR2: DFQATT and SNEGSKA (reference sequence). The CDR3 is made up of 17 amino acids. DNA for the CDR3: TGCAGTGCCCACCAAGTTTCTAGCGGGAGGGGTCGGAATGAGCAGTACTTC. Amino acid sequence: CSAHQVSSGRGRNEQYF.

This chain joins TRBV10-3 and TRBJ2-1; D may be TRBD2 (5 bases). This CDR3 is built from 15 residues. Trimming pared 4 bases from V and 0 bases from J, leaving 10 bases between. The germline CDR1 and CDR2 sequences are ENHRY and SYGVKD. CDR3 DNA: TGTGCCATCAGTGGGGAGCGGCCCTCCTACAATGAGCAGTTCTTC. Protein product: CAISGERPSYNEQFF.

The rearrangement links TRBV7-6 to TRBJ2-1; D may match TRBD1 or TRBD2 (6 bases each). CDR3 length: 17 amino acids. CDR1 SGHVS and CDR2 FNYEAQ come from the germline V gene. Trimming pared 2 bases from V and 1 base from J, leaving 15 bases between. The CDR3 region has the DNA TGTGCCAGCAGCTTATGGGACTCGGACAGATCCTACAATGAGCAGTTCTTC. This codes for CASSLWDSDRSYNEQFF.